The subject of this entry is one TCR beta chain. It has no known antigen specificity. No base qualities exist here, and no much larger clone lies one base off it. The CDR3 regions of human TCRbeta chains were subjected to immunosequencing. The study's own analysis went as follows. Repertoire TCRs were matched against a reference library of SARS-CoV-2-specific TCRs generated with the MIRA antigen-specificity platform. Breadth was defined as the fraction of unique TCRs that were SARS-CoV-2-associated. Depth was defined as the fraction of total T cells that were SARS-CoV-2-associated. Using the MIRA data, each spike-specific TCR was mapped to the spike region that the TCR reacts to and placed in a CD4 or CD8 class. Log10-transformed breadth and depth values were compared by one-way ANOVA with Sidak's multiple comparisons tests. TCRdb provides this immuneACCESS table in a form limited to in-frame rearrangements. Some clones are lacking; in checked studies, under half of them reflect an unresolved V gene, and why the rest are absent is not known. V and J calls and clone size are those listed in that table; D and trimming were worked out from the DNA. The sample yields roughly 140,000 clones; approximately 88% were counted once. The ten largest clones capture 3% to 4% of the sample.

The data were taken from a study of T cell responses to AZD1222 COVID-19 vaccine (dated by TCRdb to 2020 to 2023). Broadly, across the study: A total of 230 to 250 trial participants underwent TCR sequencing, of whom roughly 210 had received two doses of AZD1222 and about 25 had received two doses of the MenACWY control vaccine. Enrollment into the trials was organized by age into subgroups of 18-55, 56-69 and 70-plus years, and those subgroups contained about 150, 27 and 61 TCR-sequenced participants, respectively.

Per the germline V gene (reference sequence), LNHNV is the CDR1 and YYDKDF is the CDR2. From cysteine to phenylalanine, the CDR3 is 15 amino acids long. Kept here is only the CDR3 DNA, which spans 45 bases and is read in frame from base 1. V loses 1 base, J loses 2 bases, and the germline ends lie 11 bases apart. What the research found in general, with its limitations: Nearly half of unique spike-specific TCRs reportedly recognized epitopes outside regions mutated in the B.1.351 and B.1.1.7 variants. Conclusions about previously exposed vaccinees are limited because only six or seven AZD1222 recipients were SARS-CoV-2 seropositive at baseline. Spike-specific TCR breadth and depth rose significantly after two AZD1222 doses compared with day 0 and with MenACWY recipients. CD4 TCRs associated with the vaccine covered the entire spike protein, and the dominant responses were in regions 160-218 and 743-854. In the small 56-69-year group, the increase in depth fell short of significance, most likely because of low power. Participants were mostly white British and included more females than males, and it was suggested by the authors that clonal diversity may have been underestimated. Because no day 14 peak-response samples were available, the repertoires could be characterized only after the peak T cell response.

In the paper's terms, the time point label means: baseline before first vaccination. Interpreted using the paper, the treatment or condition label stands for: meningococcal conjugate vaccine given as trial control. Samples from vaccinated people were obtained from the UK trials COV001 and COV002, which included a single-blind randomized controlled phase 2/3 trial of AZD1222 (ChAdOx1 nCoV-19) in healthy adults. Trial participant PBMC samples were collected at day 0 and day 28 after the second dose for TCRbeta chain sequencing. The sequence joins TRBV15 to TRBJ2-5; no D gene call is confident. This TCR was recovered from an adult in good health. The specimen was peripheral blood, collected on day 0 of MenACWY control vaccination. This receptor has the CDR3 CATSRGRASQETQYF. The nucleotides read TGTGCCACCAGCAGAGGTCGGGCATCGCAAGAGACCCAGTACTTC.